Presented here are 25 T cell receptor beta chains from one specimen sequenced in a study of cytomegalovirus exposure and HLA in healthy donors. Primers for the PCR totalled 60 Vbeta and 13 Jbeta. Clones were read by immunoSEQ multiplex PCR, and TCRdb kept only the in-frame ones, dropping some. The table for this sample gives approximately 47,000 clones. The sequenced material came from PBMCs. The origin of the receptors is a male donor in good health and CMV-seronegative.

The chain employs TRBV7-8 and TRBJ2-7; D gene unclear. Deletions cut 5 bases from V and 7 bases from J, with 21 bases between. Germline-derived CDR1 and CDR2 are SGHVS and FQNEAQ. The CDR3 totals 15 residues. The CDR3, as DNA: TGTGCCAGCAGCCAACGCCGCCTATCCCCCGGGGAGCAGTACTTC. It is translated as CASSQRRLSPGEQYF. The whole variable domain, remainder taken from reference TRBV7-8 and TRBJ2-7, is GAGVSQSPRYKVAKRGQDVALRCDPISGHVSLFWYQQALGQGPEFLTYFQNEAQLDKSGLPSDRFFAERPEGSVSTLKIQRTQQEDSAVYLCASSQRRLSPGEQYFGPGTRLTVT.

The genes are TRBV4-1 and TRBJ1-4, with 8 bases aligning to TRBD1. Germline V gene data show CDR1 as MGHRA and CDR2 as YSYEKL. The CDR3 loop spans 16 amino acids. J lost 8 bases, V lost 2 bases, and 10 bases had no gene match. The CDR3 is CASSQPYRGSGEKLFF. The DNA for the CDR3 is TGCGCCAGCAGCCAACCATACAGGGGGTCGGGAGAAAAACTGTTTTTT.

This sequence joins TRBV19 and TRBJ1-1; TRBD1 might be the D (5 bases). Trimming removed 6 bases from V and 4 bases from J, with 18 bases in between. Germline lookup yields CDR1 LNHDA and CDR2 SQIVND (reference sequence). This CDR3 spans 15 amino acids. Here the CDR3 DNA reads TGTGCCAGTAGGTCCCCTCGGGGGACGGGCACTGAAGCTTTCTTT. It specifies CASRSPRGTGTEAFF.

CDR3 nucleotide sequence: TGTGCCAGCAGCATCAGGGTTTTTCAGCCCCAGCATTTT. Translation gives CASSIRVFQPQHF. The chain uses TRBV11-3 and TRBJ1-5; weak D call: TRBD1 (5 bases). Germline V gene lookup returns CDR1 SGHNT and CDR2 YENEEA. The CDR3 is 13 residues long. Between the trimmed V and J ends, which lost 5 bases and 6 bases, there was a span of 11 bases.

In DNA, the CDR3 is TGTGCCAGCAGTTACGCTAGCGGGGGGCAAGAGACCCAGTACTTC. It encodes CASSYASGGQETQYF. The chain uses TRBV6-6 and TRBJ2-5; 11 bases line up with TRBD2. This CDR3 has 15 residues. V lost 2 bases, J lost 2 bases, and 1 base stayed unmatched. The germline gives CDR1 MNHNY, CDR2 SVGAGI (reference sequence).

The V gene is TRBV7-9, the J gene TRBJ1-1; 7 bases line up with TRBD1. Per germline, CDR1 SEHNR and CDR2 FQNEAQ (reference sequence). The J segment lost 1 base and the V segment lost 5 bases, leaving 7 bases of the junction unmatched. The CDR3 loop spans 15 amino acids. CDR3 nucleotides: TGTGCCAGCAGCCCTCAGACAGGGCCGAACACTGAAGCTTTCTTT. It specifies CASSPQTGPNTEAFF.

The CDR3 loop is CASSDGQGPRVYEQYF. CDR3 nucleotides: TGTGCCAGCAGTGACGGACAAGGACCTAGGGTGTACGAGCAGTACTTC. The chain links TRBV2 to TRBJ2-7, with a tentative D call TRBD1 (5 bases). V gave up 3 bases and J gave up 4 bases, with 19 bases separating them. The germline gives CDR1 SNHLY, CDR2 FYNNEI. This CDR3 comprises 16 residues.

The chain has TRBV7-8 and TRBJ1-2, with TRBD1 as a possible D gene (5 bases). Trimming shortened V by 1 base and J by 6 bases, and 27 bases separated the two germline ends. The CDR3 is 19 residues long. The germline gives CDR1 SGHVS, CDR2 FQNEAQ. This CDR3 reads CASSLGGRDGGFHEHGYTF. For the CDR3, the DNA is TGTGCCAGCAGCTTAGGGGGCCGGGACGGAGGGTTTCACGAGCATGGCTACACCTTC. The full variable domain, with the rest looked up from reference TRBV7-8 and TRBJ1-2, is GAGVSQSPRYKVAKRGQDVALRCDPISGHVSLFWYQQALGQGPEFLTYFQNEAQLDKSGLPSDRFFAERPEGSVSTLKIQRTQQEDSAVYLCASSLGGRDGGFHEHGYTFGSGTRLTVV.

The chain couples TRBV19 to TRBJ1-1; 7 nucleotides match TRBD1. The germline V gene has CDR1 LNHDA and CDR2 SQIVND (reference sequence). The CDR3 consists of 14 residues. V lost 3 bases, J lost 5 bases, and 6 bases stayed unmatched. The CDR3 nucleotides are TGTGCCAGTAGTATCTTAGGGGGCGGGACTGAAGCTTTCTTT. Its protein product is CASSILGGGTEAFF.

The chain combines TRBV5-1 with TRBJ2-2; TRBD1 might be the D (6 bases). The V gene lost 4 bases and the J gene lost 5 bases, with 15 bases spanning the gap. The germline gives CDR1 SGHRS, CDR2 YFSETQ. The CDR3 is made up of 15 amino acids. CDR3 sequence reads: CASSTPAQGTGELFF. The CDR3 nucleotides read TGCGCCAGCAGCACCCCCGCACAGGGAACCGGGGAGCTGTTTTTT.

The rearrangement joins TRBV29-1 to TRBJ1-6, with TRBD1 as a possible D gene (6 bases). CDR3 size: 15 residues. Germline values: CDR1 SQVTM, CDR2 ANQGSEA. Trimming took off 6 bases at V and 7 bases at J, with 19 bases between the two ends. The CDR3 is CSVRTDFTANSPLHF. CDR3 sequence (DNA): TGCAGCGTCAGGACAGACTTCACAGCAAATTCACCCCTCCACTTT. Complete variable domain (other parts from reference TRBV29-1 and TRBJ1-6): SAVISQKPSRDICQRGTSLTIQCQVDSQVTMMFWYRQQPGQSLTLIATANQGSEATYESGFVIDKFPISRPNLTFSTLTVSNMSPEDSSIYLCSVRTDFTANSPLHFGNGTRLTVT.

The chain recombines TRBV13 with TRBJ1-2; maybe TRBD1 (5 bases). Trimming took off 0 bases at V and 4 bases at J, with 15 bases between the two ends. The CDR3 totals 16 residues. CDR1 and CDR2 from the germline V gene are PRHDT and FYEKMQ (reference sequence). The CDR3 nucleotides are TGTGCCAGCAGCTTAGGCCCTTTGGGGGGGAGCTATGGCTACACCTTC. Translated: CASSLGPLGGSYGYTF.

The chain links TRBV30 to TRBJ2-7; 9 nucleotides line up with TRBD1. V lost 2 bases, J lost 4 bases, and 12 bases stayed unmatched. Germline CDR1 is GTSNPN and CDR2 is SVGIG (reference sequence). There are 16 residues in the CDR3. CDR3 protein: CAWSKLLGQGTYEQYF. The CDR3 region has the DNA TGTGCCTGGAGTAAACTATTGGGACAGGGTACGTACGAGCAGTACTTC.

The chain combines TRBV9 with TRBJ1-2; D is possibly TRBD1 (6 bases). The CDR3 spans 14 residues. V was shortened by 0 bases and J by 3 bases, with 9 bases between the two germline ends. The germline V gene has CDR1 SGDLS and CDR2 YYNGEE. The CDR3 DNA reads TGTGCCAGCAGCGTAGGAGGGGGGGACTATGGCTACACCTTC. Amino acids: CASSVGGGDYGYTF.

The rearrangement joins TRBV28 to TRBJ1-2, with unresolved D. This CDR3 has 13 amino acids. Trimming cost V 2 bases and J 4 bases, with 8 bases left between them. The V gene's germline CDR1 is MDHEN and CDR2 SYDVKM. The CDR3 protein is CASSLRQVYGYTF. CDR3 bases: TGTGCCAGCAGTTTAAGGCAGGTCTATGGCTACACCTTC.

V usage is TRBV4-1 and J usage is TRBJ2-7; D is unclear. V was shortened by 1 base and J by 7 bases, with 11 bases between the two germline ends. Germline lookup yields CDR1 MGHRA and CDR2 YSYEKL. The CDR3 covers 13 residues. The CDR3 bases are TGCGCCAGCAGCCAAGTTTCCTCAGTGGAGCAGTACTTC. Translated: CASSQVSSVEQYF.

The chain employs TRBV7-9 and TRBJ1-4, with D uncertain. V lost 5 bases, J lost 1 base, and 2 bases lay in between. Germline assignment: CDR1 SEHNR and CDR2 FQNEAQ (reference sequence). The CDR3 spans 12 residues. In DNA, the CDR3 is TGTGCCAGCAGCCGAACTAATGAAAAACTGTTTTTT. Translated, it gives CASSRTNEKLFF.

The chain carries TRBV18 and TRBJ2-2; 8 bases agree with TRBD1. V shed 3 bases and J 4 bases; nucleotides not matched to a gene: 4. Germline V gene data show CDR1 as KGHSH and CDR2 as LQKENI. CDR3 length equals 15 residues. The CDR3 loop is CASSPATGGTGELFF. The DNA of the CDR3 is TGTGCCAGCTCACCGGCCACAGGGGGCACCGGGGAGCTGTTTTTT.

The chain is built from TRBV6-5 and TRBJ2-7; TRBD1 matches at 8 bases. After removal of 10 bases from V and 2 bases from J, the junction contained 7 bases not matched to a gene. In germline, CDR1 is MNHEY, CDR2 SVGAGI. The CDR3 covers 13 residues. The CDR3 bases are TGTGCCACAAGACAGGGGTCCACCTACGAGCAGTACTTC. Protein sequence: CATRQGSTYEQYF.

The chain carries TRBV13 and TRBJ2-7; TRBD1 aligns across 10 bases. The CDR3 sequence is 14 residues long. The junction had 6 bases not matched to a gene; V was cut back by 5 bases and J by 5 bases. CDR1 and CDR2 (germline): PRHDT, FYEKMQ (reference sequence). The CDR3 nucleotides are TGTGCCAGCAGCCGCCGACAGGGGGCAAACGAGCAGTACTTC. This codes for CASSRRQGANEQYF.

The rearrangement links TRBV5-8 to TRBJ1-1, with D hard to call. The CDR3 covers 11 residues. In germline, CDR1 is SGHTS, CDR2 YDEGEE. V shed 3 bases and J shed 6 bases, with 6 bases lying between them. The CDR3 nucleotides read TGTGCCAGCAGCTGGAGTTCTGAAGCTTTCTTT. It translates to CASSWSSEAFF.

The chain is built from TRBV6-1 and TRBJ1-2; 10 nucleotides align to TRBD1. The CDR3 extends over 15 amino acids. Per germline, CDR1 MNHNS and CDR2 SASEGT. Losses at the gene ends were 1 base for V and 9 bases for J; bases not matched to a gene: 8. CDR3 nucleotides: TGTGCCAGCAGTGAAGTGAGACAGGGGGCGTTGAGCTACACCTTC. Amino acids: CASSEVRQGALSYTF.

This chain joins TRBV7-6 and TRBJ1-2; D is ambiguous. This CDR3 has 13 amino acids. The germline V gene has CDR1 SGHVS and CDR2 FNYEAQ. Trimming took off 0 bases at V and 2 bases at J, with 4 bases between the two ends. The CDR3 is CASSLAENYGYTF. CDR3 nucleotide sequence: TGTGCCAGCAGCTTAGCAGAGAACTATGGCTACACCTTC.

The gene calls are TRBV4-2 and TRBJ2-3; 10 nucleotides match TRBD2. Germline V gene sequence: CDR1 LGHNA, CDR2 YNFKEQ. This CDR3 is built from 16 residues. The V gene end was trimmed by 0 bases and the J gene end by 1 base; junction bases not matched to a gene: 1. The CDR3 coding sequence is TGTGCCAGCAGCCAAGAAAGCGGGGGGGGCACAGATACGCAGTATTTT. This codes for CASSQESGGGTDTQYF.

The rearrangement links TRBV4-1 to TRBJ2-7; D gene uncertain. This CDR3 has 14 residues. The V gene lost 6 bases and the J gene lost 3 bases, with 15 bases spanning the gap. CDR1 MGHRA and CDR2 YSYEKL come from the germline V gene. The CDR3 protein is CASSPSIPVYEQYF. The CDR3, as DNA: TGCGCCAGCAGTCCAAGTATACCGGTCTACGAGCAGTACTTC.